One sample yielded the 30 T cell receptor beta chains listed below, sequenced in a study of shared clonotypes between healthy human individuals. CD8 cells classed as naive were CD45RO-negative and positively selected for CCR7, excluding terminally differentiated effector memory CD45RA+ cells. The assay was immunoSEQ multiplex PCR, and TCRdb's table has in-frame clones only and misses some. Of 2 million to 2.5 million clones listed, around 93% are singletons. Input material: naive CD8+ T cells from PBMCs. The receptors shown here come from a man aged 18 to 29 in good health. Some clones in this sample may be carry-over from other donors' samples.

V usage is TRBV9 and J usage is TRBJ1-4, with TRBD1 matching 11 bases. Germline V lookup: CDR1 SGDLS, CDR2 YYNGEE. The CDR3 runs 17 residues. Losses at the gene ends were 0 bases for V and 8 bases for J; bases not matched to a gene: 9. CDR3 protein: CASSVAGRTGGSEKLFF. In DNA form, the CDR3 reads TGTGCCAGCAGCGTAGCTGGCAGGACAGGGGGCAGCGAAAAACTGTTTTTT.

The rearrangement links TRBV27 to TRBJ2-3, with 7 bases matching TRBD2. Germline V lookup: CDR1 MNHEY, CDR2 SMNVEV (reference sequence). V trimming: 7 bases; J trimming: 2 bases; junction bases outside the gene matches: 9. The CDR3 consists of 15 residues. In DNA form, the CDR3 reads TGTGCCAGCACCGGCATGGGGGGGTACACAGATACGCAGTATTTT. Protein: CASTGMGGYTDTQYF.

This chain uses TRBV5-1 with TRBJ2-3; no definite D call. The germline gives CDR1 SGHRS, CDR2 YFSETQ. The CDR3 is 16 amino acids. The ends were cut back, 0 bases at V and 2 bases at J, with 13 bases in the middle. The CDR3 bases are TGCGCCAGCAGCTTGGGCCCGTGGTCATTCACAGATACGCAGTATTTT. It yields the protein CASSLGPWSFTDTQYF.

The chain uses TRBV15 and TRBJ2-7; 10 positions agree with TRBD1. J gave up 5 bases and V 3 bases, and 10 bases lay outside the gene matches. The CDR3 loop spans 16 amino acids. CDR1 is LNHNV, CDR2 YYDKDF, per germline (reference sequence). CDR3 in amino acids: CATSRDRDRGPHEQYF. The CDR3 nucleotides are TGTGCCACCAGCAGGGACCGGGACAGGGGACCCCACGAGCAGTACTTC.

V and J are TRBV27 and TRBJ1-5, with a possible D match to TRBD1 (6 bases). Germline V lookup: CDR1 MNHEY, CDR2 SMNVEV (reference sequence). V was pared by 1 base and J by 5 bases, with 12 bases between. This CDR3 is 15 amino acids long. The CDR3 nucleotides read TGTGCCAGCAGTTTATTTGGGGGGGCCCATCAGCCCCAGCATTTT. Protein product: CASSLFGGAHQPQHF.

The J gene is TRBJ1-5, the V gene TRBV13; possibly TRBD1 for D (5 bases). This CDR3 region has 13 residues. V was cut by 2 bases and J by 4 bases, with 6 bases left in between. CDR1 and CDR2 (germline): PRHDT, FYEKMQ (reference sequence). DNA for the CDR3: TGTGCCAGCAGCTTAAAGGGGAATCAGCCCCAGCATTTT. It is translated as CASSLKGNQPQHF.

The chain has TRBV19 and TRBJ1-2; TRBD1 is a possible D gene (5 bases). V was cut by 1 base and J by 8 bases, with 17 bases left in between. The CDR3 is 15 amino acids. Germline CDR1 and CDR2: LNHDA and SQIVND (reference sequence). CDR3 region: CASSIVGERLVGYTF. DNA for the CDR3: TGTGCCAGTAGTATAGTAGGGGAACGGCTTGTAGGCTACACCTTC.

V gene TRBV11-3 combines with J gene TRBJ2-2; no clear D. In germline, CDR1 is SGHNT, CDR2 YENEEA. The CDR3 runs 12 residues. The V end was cut by 2 bases, the J end by 8 bases, with 6 bases between. CDR3: CASSLWAGELFF. The CDR3 DNA follows: TGTGCCAGCAGCTTATGGGCGGGGGAGCTGTTTTTT.

The chain recombines TRBV7-2 with TRBJ2-4; 7 bases are a match to TRBD1. The CDR3 extends over 18 amino acids. After removal of 5 bases from V and 0 bases from J, the junction contained 13 bases not matched to a gene. CDR1 is SGHTA, CDR2 FQGNSA, per germline. CDR3 coding DNA: TGTGCCAGCAGCCTCCCTGGGGGACAGCTGCTAGCCAAAAACATTCAGTACTTC. It encodes CASSLPGGQLLAKNIQYF.

In this sample, this clone turned up once. The J gene is TRBJ1-5, the V gene TRBV4-3; the D gene is possibly TRBD1 (6 bases). Germline CDR1 reads LGHNA; CDR2 reads YSLEER. The CDR3 runs to 15 residues. The V end was cut by 4 bases, the J end by 5 bases, with 15 bases between. The CDR3 sequence: CASSPGAGAHQPQHF. DNA for the CDR3: TGCGCCAGCAGCCCAGGGGCAGGGGCTCATCAGCCCCAGCATTTT.

On this clone: Sequence at one end of the junction differs from germline and may be a read error. The V and J genes are TRBV7-8 and TRBJ2-1; 8 bases match TRBD1. The CDR3 spans 14 residues. The V gene's germline CDR1 is SGHVS and CDR2 FQNEAQ. The CDR3 sequence: CAGSSLTGDNEQFF. CDR3 nucleotide sequence: TGTGCCGGCAGCTCCCTGACAGGGGACAATGAGCAGTTCTTC.

The count of this clone is one. Other nucleotide sequences from this sample produce the same CDR3. The V and J genes are TRBV27 and TRBJ2-7, with 8 bases matching TRBD2. The CDR3 has 15 residues. Trimming took 5 bases from V and 0 from J; bases not matched to a gene: 6. Germline lookup yields CDR1 MNHEY and CDR2 SMNVEV (reference sequence). CDR3 sequence reads: CASSLSAGASYEQYF. The CDR3, as DNA: TGTGCCAGCAGTCTTTCAGCGGGGGCCTCCTACGAGCAGTACTTC.

V usage is TRBV29-1 and J usage is TRBJ2-1, with 8 bases lining up with TRBD1. CDR3 length equals 15 residues. Trimming cost V 0 bases and J 5 bases; bases outside gene matches: 6. From germline, CDR1 is SQVTM and CDR2 ANQGSEA. The CDR3 coding sequence is TGCAGCGTTGAAGAACAGGGGGGAGTAAACAATGAGCAGTTCTTC. It is translated as CSVEEQGGVNNEQFF.

This clone came up a few times. CDR3 DNA: TGTGCCACGCGGACAGGGGGGACTGAAGCTTTCTTT. Amino acids: CATRTGGTEAFF. The gene calls are TRBV6-5 and TRBJ1-1; TRBD1 aligns across 10 bases. After removal of 10 bases from V and 5 bases from J, the junction contained 4 bases not matched to a gene. This CDR3 is 12 amino acids long. Germline lookup yields CDR1 MNHEY and CDR2 SVGAGI.

J is TRBJ2-7 and V is TRBV28, with 7 positions matching TRBD1. Trimming removed 7 bases from V and 2 bases from J; junction bases left unmatched: 11. This CDR3 has 15 residues. Germline loops: CDR1 MDHEN, CDR2 SYDVKM. The CDR3 loop reads CASNARGLPPYEQYF. The CDR3, as DNA: TGTGCCAGCAATGCGAGGGGGCTCCCCCCCTACGAGCAGTACTTC.

The V gene is TRBV9, the J gene TRBJ2-2; 8 nucleotides agree with TRBD2. From germline, CDR1 is SGDLS and CDR2 YYNGEE. The length of the CDR3 is 18 residues. Trimming took 4 bases from V and 1 from J; bases not matched to a gene: 12. CDR3 region: CASSSLPHSGKNTGELFF. CDR3 nucleotides: TGTGCCAGCAGCTCCCTTCCTCATAGCGGGAAGAACACCGGGGAGCTGTTTTTT. The whole variable domain, filled in from reference TRBV9 and TRBJ2-2, reads DSGVTQTPKHLITATGQRVTLRCSPRSGDLSVYWYQQSLDQGLQFLIQYYNGEERAKGNILERFSAQQFPDLHSELNLSSLELGDSALYFCASSSLPHSGKNTGELFFGEGSRLTVL.

This clone appeared a single time. The rearrangement uses TRBV9 and TRBJ2-5; weak D call: TRBD2 (5 bases). The CDR3 runs 15 residues. Deletions cut 0 bases from V and 4 bases from J, with 13 bases between. Germline V gene lookup returns CDR1 SGDLS and CDR2 YYNGEE. CDR3 protein: CASSVAGLDLETQYF. Here the CDR3 DNA reads TGTGCCAGCAGCGTAGCCGGACTGGATTTAGAGACCCAGTACTTC.

The rearrangement links TRBV5-1 to TRBJ2-1; TRBD1 agrees at 7 bases. Germline V gene lookup returns CDR1 SGHRS and CDR2 YFSETQ. V gave up 4 bases and J gave up 7 bases; unmatched junction bases: 14. The CDR3 is 16 residues long. The CDR3 nucleotides are TGCGCCAGCAGCCCTACCCGACAGGGTCCTGGGAATGAGCAGTTCTTC. This gives the protein CASSPTRQGPGNEQFF.

The chain uses TRBV27 and TRBJ2-7, with TRBD2 matching 7 bases. With V trimmed by 5 bases and J by 2 bases, 9 bases remained unmatched. Germline-derived CDR1 and CDR2 are MNHEY and SMNVEV (reference sequence). CDR3 length equals 15 residues. CDR3 loop: CASSPYSGSTYEQYF. DNA for the CDR3: TGTGCCAGCAGTCCGTATAGCGGGTCGACCTACGAGCAGTACTTC.

This clone was observed once. This chain links TRBV6-6 with TRBJ1-1; the match to TRBD1 covers 7 bases. The CDR3 consists of 15 residues. Germline V gene sequence: CDR1 MNHNY, CDR2 SVGAGI (reference sequence). The V and J ends lost 5 bases and 0 bases, in that order; junction bases with no gene match: 6. CDR3 bases: TGTGCCAGCAGTCACCCGGGACAGATGAACACTGAAGCTTTCTTT. This sequence encodes CASSHPGQMNTEAFF.

This rearrangement joins TRBV2 to TRBJ2-3, with TRBD2 matching over 7 bases. V was pared by 8 bases and J by 1 base, with 21 bases of the junction left unmatched. The germline V gene has CDR1 SNHLY and CDR2 FYNNEI. The CDR3 spans 19 residues. CDR3 region: CASDPLRGAGDPGTDTQYF. DNA for the CDR3: TGTGCCAGCGACCCACTCCGAGGGGCGGGAGACCCGGGCACAGATACGCAGTATTTT.

The chain links TRBV18 to TRBJ2-1; weak D call: TRBD1 (6 bases). The ends were cut back, 3 bases at V and 8 bases at J, with 11 bases in the middle. The CDR3 contains 13 residues. In germline, CDR1 is KGHSH, CDR2 LQKENI. DNA of the CDR3: TGTGCCAGCTCACCCGCGACAGGAGATGAGCAGTTCTTC. Protein: CASSPATGDEQFF. Supplemented by reference TRBV18 and TRBJ2-1, the full variable domain reads NAGVMQNPRHLVRRRGQEARLRCSPMKGHSHVYWYRQLPEEGLKFMVYLQKENIIDESGMPKERFSAEFPKEGPSILRIQQVVRGDSAAYFCASSPATGDEQFFGPGTRLTVL.

The chain combines TRBV7-6 with TRBJ1-4; D not resolved. Germline-derived CDR1 and CDR2 are SGHVS and FNYEAQ. V lost 5 bases and J lost 4, with 20 bases in between. The CDR3 sequence is 17 residues long. CDR3: CASSPRRWSTGNEKLFF. The CDR3 nucleotides are TGTGCCAGCAGCCCCCGGCGGTGGTCTACGGGTAATGAAAAACTGTTTTTT. Full variable domain (outside the CDR3, taken from reference TRBV7-6 and TRBJ1-4): GAGVSQSPRYKVTKRGQDVALRCDPISGHVSLYWYRQALGQGPEFLTYFNYEAQQDKSGLPNDRFSAERPEGSISTLTIQRTEQRDSAMYRCASSPRRWSTGNEKLFFGSGTQLSVL.

The chain employs TRBV5-1 and TRBJ1-1; possibly TRBD1 for D (6 bases). Germline V lookup: CDR1 SGHRS, CDR2 YFSETQ. Trimming pared 3 bases from V and 4 bases from J, leaving 13 bases between. This CDR3 has 14 residues. CDR3: CASSWGHTSTEAFF. Written as DNA, the CDR3 is TGCGCCAGCAGCTGGGGACATACGAGCACTGAAGCTTTCTTT.

J is TRBJ1-5 and V is TRBV19; D not resolved. Germline lookup yields CDR1 LNHDA and CDR2 SQIVND (reference sequence). V gave up 4 bases and J gave up 0 bases, with 13 bases separating them. There are 16 residues in the CDR3. Written as DNA, the CDR3 is TGTGCCAGTAGTACCCTAGATCCGTATAGCAATCAGCCCCAGCATTTT. Encoded protein: CASSTLDPYSNQPQHF.

The V call is TRBV11-2, the J call TRBJ2-7; D is ambiguous. Trimming took 3 bases from V and 0 from J, leaving 6 bases between them. CDR1 and CDR2 (germline): SGHAT, FQNNGV. The length of the CDR3 is 13 residues. The CDR3 DNA reads as TGTGCCAGCAGCTTTTGGCACTCCTACGAGCAGTACTTC. Protein sequence: CASSFWHSYEQYF.

This rearrangement joins TRBV18 to TRBJ2-7, with TRBD2 matching over 11 bases. V trimming: 2 bases; J trimming: 2 bases; junction bases outside the gene matches: 11. The CDR3 runs to 18 residues. The germline CDR1 and CDR2 sequences are KGHSH and LQKENI. This CDR3 reads CASSPATPGLAEAYEQYF. The CDR3 DNA reads TGTGCCAGCTCACCAGCAACGCCGGGACTAGCGGAAGCCTACGAGCAGTACTTC.

This clone showed up just a few times. The chain uses TRBV30 and TRBJ2-2; D might be TRBD1 or TRBD2, each matching 5 bases. The CDR3 loop spans 16 amino acids. Germline values: CDR1 GTSNPN, CDR2 SVGIG (reference sequence). V lost 0 bases, J lost 3 bases, and 14 bases lay in between. This CDR3 is CAWSVTMGDDTGELFF. Written as DNA, the CDR3 is TGTGCCTGGAGTGTAACTATGGGGGACGACACCGGGGAGCTGTTTTTT.

On this clone itself: This sample includes further DNA sequences coding for the same CDR3. The gene calls are TRBV10-3 and TRBJ2-7; D is perhaps TRBD1 (5 bases). This CDR3 is 13 amino acids long. Germline CDR1 ENHRY, CDR2 SYGVKD. V was clipped by 2 bases and J by 2 bases, with 7 bases between them. Here the CDR3 DNA reads TGTGCCATCAGTGAGGACAGAGCCTACGAGCAGTACTTC. This codes for CAISEDRAYEQYF.

This clone was counted once. This sequence joins TRBV5-5 and TRBJ1-5, with 8 bases identical to TRBD1. The CDR3 has 13 amino acids. Germline CDR1 SGHKS, CDR2 YYEKEE (reference sequence). V shed 8 bases, J shed 2 bases, and the junction held 3 bases outside the gene matches. Here the CDR3 reads CASDRGRNQPQHF. The CDR3 DNA is TGTGCCAGTGACAGGGGCCGCAATCAGCCCCAGCATTTT.